This is a list of T cell receptor beta chains from one sample in a study of CD8 T cells in Susac syndrome. Each CDR3 protein is one row after TCRdb ran MiXCR on the immunoSEQ multiplex PCR reads. The profile covers more than 150,000 distinct CDR3 sequences, with around 92% appearing a single time and 0.065% to 0.085% taken by the ten largest. Sequencing input: CD4+ T cells from PBMCs. The receptors come from a human donor in good health. Both conserved end residues are part of each CDR3. Fields, in order: V gene, clone size, J gene, D gene, CDR3 protein, CDR3 DNA. A D gene is named only where the DNA matches it firmly. Rows may omit the clone size; those that give it use once, few, many or a size class.

V: TRBV20-1
size: -
J: TRBJ2-5
D: -
CDR3: CSARPQGKETQYF
DNA: TGCAGTGCTAGACCCCAGGGGAAAGAGACCCAGTACTTC

V: TRBV9
size: -
J: TRBJ2-5
D: TRBD1
CDR3: CASSVRQGRETQYF
DNA: TGTGCCAGCAGCGTCCGACAGGGAAGGGAGACCCAGTACTTC

V: TRBV30
size: once
J: TRBJ1-5
D: -
CDR3: CAWSVSGVQPQHF
DNA: TGTGCCTGGAGTGTATCAGGGGTACAGCCCCAGCATTTT

V: TRBV5-1
size: once
J: TRBJ2-1
D: -
CDR3: CASRKALSSYNEQFF
DNA: TGCGCCAGCAGAAAGGCTTTGAGCTCCTACAATGAGCAGTTCTTC

V: TRBV20-1
size: -
J: TRBJ2-3
D: -
CDR3: CSLQGTDTQYF
DNA: TGCAGTCTGCAGGGCACAGATACGCAGTATTTT

V: TRBV2
size: once
J: TRBJ2-5
D: -
CDR3: CASSVSSVQETQYF
DNA: TGTGCCAGCAGTGTGTCCAGTGTACAAGAGACCCAGTACTTC

V: TRBV20-1
size: -
J: TRBJ2-7
D: -
CDR3: CSASEGRIFSYEQYF
DNA: TGCAGTGCTAGTGAGGGCCGGATCTTCTCCTACGAGCAGTACTTC

V: TRBV12-3/TRBV12-4
size: -
J: TRBJ1-1
D: -
CDR3: CASSFGLNTEAFF
DNA: TGTGCCAGCAGTTTCGGCCTAAACACTGAAGCTTTCTTT

V: TRBV18
size: -
J: TRBJ2-5
D: -
CDR3: CASSPRTGTQETQYF
DNA: TGTGCCAGCTCACCACGAACCGGGACACAAGAGACCCAGTACTTC

V: TRBV24-1
size: -
J: TRBJ2-1
D: -
CDR3: CATSDPTSYNEQFF
DNA: TGTGCCACCAGTGACCCGACGTCCTACAATGAGCAGTTCTTC

V: TRBV5-6
size: -
J: TRBJ2-5
D: TRBD2
CDR3: CASSFSSGRRSGETQYF
DNA: TGTGCCAGCAGCTTCTCCAGCGGGAGGAGGAGTGGAGAGACCCAGTACTTC

V: TRBV6-2/TRBV6-3
size: -
J: TRBJ2-2
D: -
CDR3: CASSYLPRTHTGELFF
DNA: TGTGCCAGCAGTTACCTCCCAAGGACCCACACCGGGGAGCTGTTTTTT

V: TRBV2
size: -
J: TRBJ1-1
D: TRBD1
CDR3: CASSGGTGGTEAFF
DNA: TGTGCCAGCAGTGGGGGGACAGGGGGTACTGAAGCTTTCTTT

V: TRBV5-1
size: -
J: TRBJ2-1
D: TRBD2
CDR3: CASSLGASGGLGEQFF
DNA: TGCGCCAGCAGCTTGGGGGCTAGCGGGGGCCTGGGTGAGCAGTTCTTC

V: TRBV2
size: -
J: TRBJ1-3
D: TRBD1
CDR3: CASRPNRQGWTIYF
DNA: TGTGCCAGCAGGCCAAATAGACAGGGGTGGACCATATATTTT

V: TRBV20-1
size: -
J: TRBJ2-2
D: TRBD2
CDR3: CSARDRVAGGAAGELFF
DNA: TGCAGTGCTAGAGATCGGGTAGCGGGAGGCGCGGCCGGGGAGCTGTTTTTT

V: TRBV6-5
size: -
J: TRBJ2-3
D: -
CDR3: CASSTPGGTDTQYF
DNA: TGTGCCAGCAGCACCCCAGGGGGCACAGATACGCAGTATTTT

V: TRBV27
size: few
J: TRBJ2-7
D: -
CDR3: CASSLLPHWDEQYF
DNA: TGTGCCAGCAGTTTACTCCCCCATTGGGACGAGCAGTACTTC

V: TRBV27
size: once
J: TRBJ2-7
D: TRBD2
CDR3: CASSPRGLAGDSSYEQYF
DNA: TGTGCCAGCAGTCCAAGGGGACTAGCGGGAGATTCATCCTACGAGCAGTACTTC

V: TRBV18
size: -
J: TRBJ2-5
D: TRBD1
CDR3: CASSREPGQGARKYF
DNA: TGTGCCAGCTCACGAGAACCGGGACAGGGGGCGCGAAAGTACTTC

V: TRBV14
size: few
J: TRBJ2-2
D: -
CDR3: CASSRVGAGELFF
DNA: TGTGCCAGCAGCCGCGTGGGTGCCGGGGAGCTGTTTTTT

V: TRBV20-1
size: once
J: TRBJ2-7
D: TRBD2
CDR3: CSAQTSGSWYEQYF
DNA: TGCAGTGCTCAGACTAGCGGGAGTTGGTACGAGCAGTACTTC